Listed here are 22 T cell receptor beta chains from one sample, sequenced in a study of STAT3 mutations in large granular lymphocyte leukemia. Findings and limits, study-wide: Every T-cell large granular lymphocyte leukemia patient had at least one immunodominant TCR beta clonotype.

No antigen has been assigned to these receptors. Method: immunoSEQ multiplex PCR; TCRdb's copy keeps in-frame clones and lacks some. Of thousands of clones listed, 91% are singletons. The sequencing sample was made of peripheral blood mononuclear cells. Every receptor here comes from a man aged 50 or older with T-cell large granular lymphocyte leukemia. Some clones in this sample may be carry-over from other donors' samples.

The chain links TRBV10-1 to TRBJ1-2; no definite D call. Germline V gives CDR1 WNHNN, CDR2 SYGVQD (reference sequence). There are 13 residues in the CDR3. V lost 2 bases and J 3 bases, leaving 7 bases between the germline ends. The DNA for the CDR3 is TGCGCCAGCAGTGAGAGGAGGGACTATGGCTACACCTTC. It codes for CASSERRDYGYTF.

The chain joins TRBV19 to TRBJ1-2; weak D call: TRBD1 (6 bases). CDR1 is LNHDA and CDR2 is SQIVND in the germline V gene (reference sequence). This CDR3 comprises 15 residues. Trimming cost V 7 bases and J 2 bases, with 17 bases left between them. The CDR3 sequence: CASTLAGGANYGYTF. The CDR3 nucleotides read TGTGCCAGTACCCTAGCGGGGGGGGCAAACTATGGCTACACCTTC.

The V gene is TRBV30, the J gene TRBJ1-3; D unclear. Trimming removed 3 bases at V and 2 bases at J, with 5 bases between. The V gene's germline CDR1 is GTSNPN and CDR2 SVGIG (reference sequence). This CDR3 spans 12 amino acids. The DNA of the CDR3 is TGTGCCTGGAGGCGTACTGGAAACACCATATATTTT. As protein: CAWRRTGNTIYF.

V gene TRBV9 combines with J gene TRBJ2-7; a weak D match, TRBD2 (5 bases). The ends were cut back, 0 bases at V and 6 bases at J, with 10 bases in the middle. Germline CDR1 and CDR2: SGDLS and YYNGEE. The CDR3 consists of 13 residues. The CDR3 DNA follows: TGTGCCAGCAGCGTAGGCGGGCATCTCGAGCAGTACTTC. The encoded protein is CASSVGGHLEQYF. The complete variable domain, with remaining parts taken from reference TRBV9 and TRBJ2-7, reads DSGVTQTPKHLITATGQRVTLRCSPRSGDLSVYWYQQSLDQGLQFLIQYYNGEERAKGNILERFSAQQFPDLHSELNLSSLELGDSALYFCASSVGGHLEQYFGPGTRLTVT.

This clone was observed a few times. The chain recombines TRBV5-4 with TRBJ2-3, with TRBD1 as a possible D gene (6 bases). Trimming left V 4 bases short and J 0 bases short, with 18 bases between. Germline V gives CDR1 SGHNT, CDR2 YYREEE (reference sequence). CDR3 length: 17 amino acids. The CDR3: CASSAIRDTFSTDTQYF. CDR3 in DNA: TGTGCCAGCAGCGCCATCCGGGACACCTTTAGCACAGATACGCAGTATTTT.

This clone has more than one count but fewer than ten. V usage is TRBV18 and J usage is TRBJ1-3; TRBD1 agrees at 10 bases. Per germline, CDR1 KGHSH and CDR2 LQKENI. The CDR3 has 17 residues. Losses at the gene ends were 0 bases for V and 0 bases for J; bases not matched to a gene: 2. The DNA for the CDR3 is TGTGCCAGCTCACCACCGGGACAGGGGTCCTCTGGAAACACCATATATTTT. This translates into CASSPPGQGSSGNTIYF.

The gene calls are TRBV2 and TRBJ2-3; 12 nucleotides align to TRBD2. This CDR3 has 16 residues. CDR1 is SNHLY and CDR2 is FYNNEI in the germline V gene. The junction had 7 bases not matched to a gene; V was cut back by 5 bases and J by 4 bases. The CDR3 DNA follows: TGTGCCAGCAGTCACAGGACTAGCGGGGCCTCAGATACGCAGTATTTT. This gives the protein CASSHRTSGASDTQYF.

The chain uses TRBV29-1 and TRBJ2-5, with 13 bases matching TRBD2. Germline CDR1 is SQVTM and CDR2 is ANQGSEA. The CDR3 has 14 residues. V dropped 4 bases and J dropped 2; count of bases not matched to a gene: 1. The CDR3 DNA sequence: TGCAGCGTTGCGACTAGCGGGAGGCAAGAGACCCAGTACTTC. It codes for CSVATSGRQETQYF. Using reference TRBV29-1 and TRBJ2-5 for the parts outside the CDR3, the full variable domain is SAVISQKPSRDICQRGTSLTIQCQVDSQVTMMFWYRQQPGQSLTLIATANQGSEATYESGFVIDKFPISRPNLTFSTLTVSNMSPEDSSIYLCSVATSGRQETQYFGPGTRLLVL.

V is TRBV5-1 and J is TRBJ2-5, with 11 bases aligning to TRBD2. Germline assignment: CDR1 SGHRS and CDR2 YFSETQ. The CDR3 runs 16 residues. The ends lost 0 bases at V and 5 bases at J; junction bases unmatched: 6. CDR3 loop: CASSLEASGGRETQYF. The DNA of the CDR3 is TGCGCCAGCAGCTTGGAGGCTAGCGGGGGGCGGGAGACCCAGTACTTC.

The chain combines TRBV15 with TRBJ2-7; no firm D call. The germline V gene has CDR1 LNHNV and CDR2 YYDKDF (reference sequence). Trimming pared 0 bases from V and 3 bases from J, leaving 12 bases between. There are 15 residues in the CDR3. CDR3 nucleotides: TGTGCCACCAGCAGAGATCGCGGTGCCAGCTACGAGCAGTACTTC. This gives the protein CATSRDRGASYEQYF.

In nucleotides, the CDR3 is TGTGCCAGCAGCTTAGGGCCCACGACAGGGCTGTTGGGCACTGAAGCTTTCTTT. Its protein is CASSLGPTTGLLGTEAFF. V is TRBV7-2 and J is TRBJ1-1, with 7 bases matching TRBD1. CDR3 size: 18 residues. Germline V lookup: CDR1 SGHTA, CDR2 FQGNSA. V shed 1 base and J 4 bases; nucleotides not matched to a gene: 15.

The chain combines TRBV5-1 with TRBJ2-1; TRBD1 matches 8 bases. The CDR3 has 13 residues. Looked up from germline, CDR1 is SGHRS and CDR2 is YFSETQ. The V and J ends lost 4 bases and 8 bases, in that order; junction bases with no gene match: 5. This chain's CDR3 is CASSMGTGYEQFF. CDR3 in DNA: TGCGCCAGCAGCATGGGGACAGGTTATGAGCAGTTCTTC. Using reference TRBV5-1 and TRBJ2-1 for the parts outside the CDR3, the full variable domain is KAGVTQTPRYLIKTRGQQVTLSCSPISGHRSVSWYQQTPGQGLQFLFEYFSETQRNKGNFPGRFSGRQFSNSRSEMNVSTLELGDSALYLCASSMGTGYEQFFGPGTRLTVL.

The chain couples TRBV29-1 to TRBJ2-2, with 10 bases matching TRBD1. The V gene's germline CDR1 is SQVTM and CDR2 ANQGSEA. This CDR3 spans 14 amino acids. V trimming: 5 bases; J trimming: 3 bases; junction bases outside the gene matches: 3. As DNA, the CDR3 is TGCAGCGTTAGACAGGGGGCTTACACCGGGGAGCTGTTTTTT. This translates into CSVRQGAYTGELFF.

This chain links TRBV6-6 with TRBJ2-5, with no clear D. With the DNA end fitting TRBJ2-7 better, the J assignment may be wrong. Germline values: CDR1 MNHNY, CDR2 SVGAGI (reference sequence). This CDR3 is 13 amino acids long. The CDR3 spells CASSYSPRVEQYF. CDR3 sequence (DNA): TGTGCCAGCAGTTACAGTCCTCGTGTCGAGCAGTACTTC.

Only one count was recorded for this clone. The chain combines TRBV4-1 with TRBJ2-7; TRBD2 agrees at 10 bases. The J segment lost 4 bases and the V segment lost 2 bases, leaving 11 bases of the junction unmatched. The CDR3 runs to 17 residues. CDR1 is MGHRA and CDR2 is YSYEKL in the germline V gene. The CDR3 region is CASSQSSSGGTPYEQYF. The DNA of the CDR3 is TGCGCCAGCAGCCAATCGAGTAGCGGGGGGACCCCTTACGAGCAGTACTTC.

The gene calls are TRBV5-4 and TRBJ2-1; 8 nucleotides agree with TRBD2. After removal of 4 bases from V and 4 bases from J, the junction contained 7 bases not matched to a gene. CDR1 is SGHNT and CDR2 is YYREEE in the germline V gene (reference sequence). The CDR3 runs 15 residues. The CDR3 spells CASSIGTRNYNEQFF. The DNA of the CDR3 is TGTGCCAGCAGCATCGGGACTAGAAATTACAATGAGCAGTTCTTC. Based on the CDR3 plus reference TRBV5-4 and TRBJ2-1, the full variable domain is ETGVTQSPTHLIKTRGQQVTLRCSSQSGHNTVSWYQQALGQGPQFIFQYYREEENGRGNFPPRFSGLQFPNYSSELNVNALELDDSALYLCASSIGTRNYNEQFFGPGTRLTVL.

In its sample, this clone was seen once. The chain combines TRBV7-2 with TRBJ2-4; D could derive from TRBD1 or TRBD2 (6 bases each). Germline values: CDR1 SGHTA, CDR2 FQGNSA. Trimming removed 1 base from V and 7 bases from J, with 14 bases in between. The CDR3 is 15 residues long. In DNA, the CDR3 is TGTGCCAGCAGCTTAGAGGGGGGAGGTCCGAACATTCAGTACTTC. Translation: CASSLEGGGPNIQYF. Combining the CDR3 with reference TRBV7-2 and TRBJ2-4 gives the whole variable domain GAGVSQSPSNKVTEKGKDVELRCDPISGHTALYWYRQSLGQGLEFLIYFQGNSAPDKSGLPSDRFSAERTGGSVSTLTIQRTQQEDSAVYLCASSLEGGGPNIQYFGAGTRLSVL.

The V and J genes are TRBV18 and TRBJ2-7; D might be TRBD2 (5 bases). V lost 2 bases and J lost 7, with 9 bases in between. Germline CDR1 KGHSH, CDR2 LQKENI. This CDR3 comprises 12 residues. In nucleotides, the CDR3 is TGTGCCAGCTCACCAACCCGGGGAGAGCAGTACTTC. It yields the protein CASSPTRGEQYF. Looking up the rest from reference TRBV18 and TRBJ2-7 gives the full variable domain: NAGVMQNPRHLVRRRGQEARLRCSPMKGHSHVYWYRQLPEEGLKFMVYLQKENIIDESGMPKERFSAEFPKEGPSILRIQQVVRGDSAAYFCASSPTRGEQYFGPGTRLTVT.

This chain links TRBV6-5 with TRBJ2-5, with D possibly matching TRBD2 (6 bases). The CDR3 is 14 amino acids. CDR1 is MNHEY and CDR2 is SVGAGI in the germline V gene. V dropped 2 bases and J dropped 5 bases, with 12 bases sitting between them. CDR3: CASSYRNRGETQYF. CDR3 nucleotide sequence: TGTGCCAGCAGTTACCGAAACCGGGGGGAGACCCAGTACTTC.

The chain joins TRBV19 to TRBJ2-2, with no clear D. CDR3 length equals 16 residues. V lost 4 bases and J 6 bases, leaving 18 bases between the germline ends. CDR1 and CDR2 from the germline V gene are LNHDA and SQIVND (reference sequence). Written as DNA, the CDR3 is TGTGCCAGTAGTACCCCCCGCCCGTTGGACGCCGGGGAGCTGTTTTTT. Translating it yields CASSTPRPLDAGELFF.

The genes are TRBV4-1 and TRBJ2-7; no clear D. V was shortened by 4 bases and J by 3 bases, with 4 bases between the two germline ends. Germline V gene data show CDR1 as MGHRA and CDR2 as YSYEKL. CDR3 length equals 11 residues. CDR3 region: CASSPGYEQYF. The CDR3 DNA sequence: TGCGCCAGCAGCCCGGGCTACGAGCAGTACTTC.

The rearrangement uses TRBV5-6 and TRBJ1-1; no clear D gene. Germline V lookup: CDR1 SGHDT, CDR2 YYEEEE. The CDR3 runs 15 residues. With 1 base removed from V and 1 base from J, the gap between germline ends came to 11 bases. The CDR3 sequence is CASSLLGPSNTEAFF. Here the CDR3 DNA reads TGTGCCAGCAGCTTGTTAGGTCCCTCGAACACTGAAGCTTTCTTT.